This is a list of T cell receptor beta chains from one sample in a study of neurological immune-mediated disorders. TCRdb re-called the 5' RACE reads through MiXCR, storing one row per CDR3 protein. Of 59,000 or so distinct CDR3 sequences in the sample, roughly an eighth were seen once. The source material was PBMCs. These receptors originate from a woman aged 55-69 years with HTLV-1-associated myelopathy (HAM/TSP). The conserved cysteine and the conserved F or W are not part of the CDR3 here. D genes are given only for firm matches.

v_gene	d_gene	j_gene	CDR3aa
TRBV29-1	TRBD1	TRBJ2-7	SFVRDRVSEQY
TRBV3-1	-	TRBJ2-2	ASSIGSLFTGELF
TRBV7-9	-	TRBJ2-7	ASSRWGEPYEQY
TRBV29-1	-	TRBJ1-1	SAVGGSLNTEAF
TRBV3-1	-	TRBJ1-1	ASSQGTASNTEAF
TRBV20-1	TRBD2	TRBJ2-1	SARDPRDYNLGEQF
TRBV29-1	TRBD2	TRBJ2-7	SVGVGLAGSYEQY
TRBV25-1	TRBD1	TRBJ1-6	ASRMVAGGYSPLH
TRBV4-1	-	TRBJ1-2	ASSQKPTPLPYGYT
TRBV28	-	TRBJ1-2	ASRQLPYGYT
TRBV20-1	-	TRBJ1-1	SARDARPNTEAF
TRBV5-1	-	TRBJ2-7	ASRRDHSYEQY
TRBV7-9	-	TRBJ2-5	ASSLGPSEPGFQETQY
TRBV5-1	TRBD2	TRBJ2-1	ASSFRLAEPYNEQF
TRBV5-1	TRBD2	TRBJ2-5	ASSPLTSEKETQY
TRBV6-6	-	TRBJ1-1	ASSDTANTEAF
TRBV4-1	TRBD1	TRBJ1-5	ASSQGGQGNQPQH
TRBV11-2	TRBD1	TRBJ2-2	ASGQENTGELF
TRBV5-1	-	TRBJ1-3	ASSLDGSSGNTIY
TRBV7-9	-	TRBJ1-1	ASSLKPGSNLMNTEAF
TRBV7-9	TRBD1	TRBJ1-5	ASSPGTAFTNQPQH
TRBV20-1	TRBD2	TRBJ2-1	SASKRLAGGPIYEQF
TRBV2	TRBD1	TRBJ1-2	ASSVTGNYGYT
TRBV29-1	TRBD2	TRBJ2-1	SVLGLAEMDEQF
TRBV7-8	TRBD2	TRBJ2-7	ASSFGLEGDRYERY
TRBV20-1	TRBD2	TRBJ2-3	SARDGPTSGFTDTQY
TRBV7-2	TRBD1	TRBJ1-6	ASTVTGGNSPLH
TRBV4-1	-	TRBJ1-1	ASSQDAPRVNLEAF
TRBV7-9	-	TRBJ2-7	ASSSDIYEQY
TRBV5-1	-	TRBJ2-7	ASSLEEGPYEQY
TRBV29-1	-	TRBJ1-1	SVAAGSTEAF
TRBV20-1	TRBD2	TRBJ2-1	SARASGGPRNEQF
TRBV27	-	TRBJ1-6	ASTERGKLSPLH
TRBV28	-	TRBJ2-7	ASKDQTETYGQY
TRBV5-1	-	TRBJ2-1	ASKAGTNNEQF
TRBV30	TRBD1	TRBJ1-2	AWRVTGTGNYGYT
TRBV20-1	-	TRBJ2-7	SASAPLGHRSYEQY
TRBV27	-	TRBJ1-2	ASSPRGNYGYT
TRBV12-3/TRBV12-4	TRBD1	TRBJ2-7	ASRPGQAGYEQY
TRBV29-1	TRBD1	TRBJ1-1	SARPGQGNTEAF
TRBV2	TRBD1	TRBJ1-2	VQLVTGNYGYT
TRBV4-1	TRBD1	TRBJ1-2	ASSDRDRGGYGYT